This T cell receptor beta chain was recorded in a study of memory CD4+ T cells and cytomegalovirus serostatus. Measured with immunoSEQ multiplex PCR; TCRdb has only the in-frame clones, and not every one. Of 45,000 to 60,000 clones listed, around 88% are singletons. Single viable CD3+CD4+CD8-CD45RO+ cells were sorted as the memory CD4+ T cells. The material sequenced was memory CD4+ T cells from blood. This clonotype was sampled from an adult in good health and CMV-seropositive.

For the CDR3, the DNA is TGTGCCAGTAGTCAATTTCGGAGCCCTAACTATGGCTACACCTTC. It translates to CASSQFRSPNYGYTF. The V gene is TRBV19, the J gene TRBJ1-2; D is unresolved. Germline CDR1 LNHDA, CDR2 SQIVND (reference sequence). This CDR3 is built from 15 residues. Trimming took 5 bases from V and 0 from J, leaving 13 bases between them.